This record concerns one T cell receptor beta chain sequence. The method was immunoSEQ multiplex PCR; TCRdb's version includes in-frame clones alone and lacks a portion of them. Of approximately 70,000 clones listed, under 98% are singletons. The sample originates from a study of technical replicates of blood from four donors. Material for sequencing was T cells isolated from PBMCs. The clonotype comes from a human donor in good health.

The CDR3 reads CAFALAGGYEQYF. The CDR3 region has the DNA TGTGCTTTTGCTCTAGCGGGAGGGTACGAGCAGTACTTC. This chain connects TRBV30 to TRBJ2-7; TRBD2 matches 12 bases. In germline, CDR1 is GTSNPN, CDR2 SVGIG (reference sequence). CDR3 length: 13 amino acids.